This T cell receptor (beta chain) was obtained from a study of cytomegalovirus exposure and HLA in healthy donors. Turning to the study itself: The roughly 110 validation repertoires used the same platform as the roughly 670 first-cohort repertoires (as reported by a later analysis).

The donors were in the roughly 130-subject validation cohort; that cohort was separate from the approximately 700-subject first cohort. Worth noting for this clone: Its antigen remains unidentified.

General study findings and limits: According to the study, 180 or so TCR beta chains were cytomegalovirus-associated.

Using immunoSEQ multiplex PCR, the repertoire was profiled, and TCRdb retains in-frame clones only, with some absent. The sample carries about 220,000 clones, 85% to 95% recorded once. The CDR3 runs 16 residues. The V gene lost 5 bases and the J gene lost 2 bases, with 17 bases spanning the gap. Germline CDR1 reads MGHRA; CDR2 reads YSYEKL. The receptor was isolated from a woman between 18 and 29 years old in good health and CMV-seronegative. Sequenced input: PBMCs. The chain uses TRBV4-1 and TRBJ2-3, with D uncertain. The CDR3 nucleotides are TGCGCCAGCAGCGTGGAGAACTTACTATTCACAGATACGCAGTATTTT. It codes for CASSVENLLFTDTQYF.